The 25 T cell receptor beta chains given below trace back to one sample, sequenced in a study of T cell repertoires in cytomegalovirus infection. TCRdb called the reads again in MiXCR, with one record for every CDR3 protein. The sample has roughly 70,000 distinct CDR3 sequences, 20% to 25% seen once. No antigen has been assigned to these receptors. Sequenced here: CD8+ T cells from cultured PBMCs, sampled from culture after CMV antigen stimulation. These receptors all come from a human donor in good health (CMV status not recorded). Some clones in this sample may be carry-over from other donors' samples.

The chain is built from TRBV27 and TRBJ2-1, with 7 bases aligning to TRBD2. CDR1 and CDR2 from the germline V gene are MNHEY and SMNVEV (reference sequence). V lost 3 bases and J lost 1; bases outside the gene matches: 3. The CDR3 is made up of 15 amino acids. The CDR3 bases are TGTGCCAGCAGTTTCGGCGGGGGTTCCTACAATGAGCAGTTCTTC. This codes for CASSFGGGSYNEQFF.

This clonotype was counted only a few times. J is TRBJ1-1 and V is TRBV12-3 or TRBV12-4; D gene uncertain. This CDR3 is 14 amino acids long. Trimming cost V 2 bases and J 1 base, with 8 bases left between them. The CDR3 region has the DNA TGTGCCAGCAGTTTAATGTCGGGGAACACTGAAGCTTTCTTT. Translated, it gives CASSLMSGNTEAFF.

The sample holds a few counts of this clonotype. In nucleotides, the CDR3 is TGCGCCAGCAGCCGTCCCCGGACAGGGGAAAGCCAAGAGACCCAGTACTTC. Residues: CASSRPRTGESQETQYF. The V and J genes are TRBV4-1 and TRBJ2-5; 9 positions agree with TRBD1. After removal of 4 bases from V and 1 base from J, the junction contained 10 bases not matched to a gene. The V gene's germline CDR1 is MGHRA and CDR2 YSYEKL. This CDR3 region has 17 residues.

This clonotype was seen only a few times. The chain carries TRBV7-8 and TRBJ1-6, with unresolved D. V was cut by 5 bases and J by 4 bases, with 9 bases left in between. The CDR3 is made up of 14 amino acids. The germline V gene has CDR1 SGHVS and CDR2 FQNEAQ. CDR3 region: CASSRQIYNSPLHF. The CDR3 nucleotides are TGTGCCAGCAGCCGCCAGATATATAATTCACCCCTCCACTTT.

This clonotype came up a few times. The J gene is TRBJ1-6, the V gene TRBV7-2; D unclear. Germline CDR1 is SGHTA and CDR2 is FQGNSA. The V and J ends lost 4 bases and 4 bases respectively, with 8 bases between them. The CDR3 runs 14 residues. CDR3: CASSWMGYNSPLHF. The CDR3 nucleotides read TGTGCCAGCAGCTGGATGGGGTATAATTCACCCCTCCACTTT.

This rearrangement joins TRBV7-2 to TRBJ1-1, with a tentative D call TRBD1 (6 bases). The V gene's germline CDR1 is SGHTA and CDR2 FQGNSA. The germline V and J ends were trimmed by 1 base and 7 bases, with 10 bases remaining between them. The CDR3 sequence is 13 residues long. CDR3 loop: CASSLGSGVEAFF. CDR3 nucleotides: TGTGCCAGCAGCTTAGGGTCAGGGGTTGAAGCTTTCTTT.

This clonotype was counted only a few times. The chain employs TRBV12-3 or TRBV12-4 and TRBJ1-2; D call uncertain. The CDR3 is 11 residues long. V lost 3 bases to trimming and J lost 10 bases, with 9 bases between them. CDR3 region: CASSFGPTYTF. For the CDR3, the DNA is TGTGCCAGCAGTTTCGGCCCTACCTACACCTTC.

This clonotype was detected ten times or more. The chain recombines TRBV7-2 with TRBJ1-3; D perhaps matches TRBD1 (6 bases). Between the trimmed V and J ends, which lost 2 bases and 0 bases, there was a span of 11 bases. This CDR3 has 16 residues. CDR1 and CDR2 (germline): SGHTA, FQGNSA. The CDR3 bases are TGTGCCAGCAGCTTAACCGGGGGCAGCTCTGGAAACACCATATATTTT. Translated, it gives CASSLTGGSSGNTIYF.

This clonotype was seen a handful of times. The V gene is TRBV7-9, the J gene TRBJ2-7; 8 bases are shared with TRBD1. Trimming took 5 bases from V and 3 from J; bases not matched to a gene: 6. The CDR3 totals 14 residues. Germline assignment: CDR1 SEHNR and CDR2 FQNEAQ (reference sequence). CDR3 loop: CASSADRGLYEQYF. The CDR3 DNA is TGTGCCAGCAGCGCCGACAGGGGTCTCTACGAGCAGTACTTC.

The chain carries TRBV2 and TRBJ2-1; D is unclear. This CDR3 has 12 residues. Per germline, CDR1 SNHLY and CDR2 FYNNEI. V was clipped by 4 bases and J by 7 bases, with 8 bases between them. The DNA of the CDR3 is TGTGCCAGCAGTGCGAACTGGAATGAGCAGTTCTTC. Protein: CASSANWNEQFF. Drawing the rest from reference TRBV2 and TRBJ2-1, the complete variable domain is EPEVTQTPSHQVTQMGQEVILRCVPISNHLYFYWYRQILGQKVEFLVSFYNNEISEKSEIFDDQFSVERPDGSNFTLKIRSTKLEDSAMYFCASSANWNEQFFGPGTRLTVL.

This clonotype was counted many times. The chain recombines TRBV12-3 or TRBV12-4 with TRBJ2-5, with D maybe TRBD2 (6 bases). Deletions cut 1 base from V and 4 bases from J, with 7 bases between. The CDR3 has 13 amino acids. CDR3 bases: TGTGCCAGCAGTTTAGGGGGAGGAGAGACCCAGTACTTC. It yields the protein CASSLGGGETQYF.

This clonotype occurred a few times. The rearrangement uses TRBV7-9 and TRBJ2-7, with 9 bases that match TRBD1. J lost 3 bases, V lost 6 bases, and 9 bases had no gene match. The CDR3 is 15 amino acids. The V gene's germline CDR1 is SEHNR and CDR2 FQNEAQ (reference sequence). The CDR3 region has the DNA TGTGCCAGCAGGCCGGAAGGGACAGGGTACTACGAGCAGTACTTC. It is translated as CASRPEGTGYYEQYF.

In its sample, this clonotype was seen many times. V usage is TRBV7-8 and J usage is TRBJ2-7; the D is unclear. CDR3 length: 13 amino acids. Trimming stripped 2 bases from V and 4 bases from J, with 9 bases between. The germline V gene encodes CDR1 SGHVS and CDR2 FQNEAQ. CDR3 nucleotide sequence: TGTGCCAGCAGCTTATCTATCACGTACGAGCAGTACTTC. Its translation: CASSLSITYEQYF.

The rearrangement links TRBV27 to TRBJ2-7; the D gene is possibly TRBD1 (5 bases). This CDR3 comprises 13 residues. V dropped 9 bases and J dropped 3 bases, with 15 bases sitting between them. CDR1 is MNHEY and CDR2 is SMNVEV in the germline V gene (reference sequence). The DNA for the CDR3 is TGTGCCAGTGGGGCAGGGATTGTCTACGAGCAGTACTTC. Protein product: CASGAGIVYEQYF.

The chain recombines TRBV4-3 with TRBJ1-4; 7 nucleotides agree with TRBD1. CDR1 is LGHNA, CDR2 YSLEER, per germline. V was clipped by 2 bases and J by 0 bases; unmatched bases: 6. The CDR3 has 17 amino acids. The CDR3 sequence is CASSQFQGVATNEKLFF. The CDR3 coding sequence is TGCGCCAGCAGCCAATTTCAGGGGGTTGCAACTAATGAAAAACTGTTTTTT.

The chain employs TRBV7-9 and TRBJ2-1, with TRBD2 as a possible D gene (7 bases). The V and J ends lost 3 bases and 4 bases respectively, with 16 bases between them. CDR3 size: 16 residues. Germline assignment: CDR1 SEHNR and CDR2 FQNEAQ (reference sequence). Here the CDR3 DNA reads TGTGCCAGCAGCTTTCGTGACGGGGGGCCTTACAATGAGCAGTTCTTC. Its protein is CASSFRDGGPYNEQFF.

The gene calls are TRBV7-2 and TRBJ2-5, with 10 bases lining up with TRBD2. The junction had 5 bases not matched to a gene; V was cut back by 5 bases and J by 2 bases. This CDR3 is built from 15 residues. Germline CDR1 is SGHTA and CDR2 is FQGNSA. The CDR3 here is CASSLASGGQETQYF. The DNA for the CDR3 is TGTGCCAGCAGCCTTGCTAGCGGGGGACAAGAGACCCAGTACTTC.

The chain uses TRBV12-3 or TRBV12-4 and TRBJ2-5; 12 nucleotides agree with TRBD2. V was clipped by 6 bases and J by 1 base; unmatched bases: 6. This CDR3 comprises 16 residues. The CDR3 coding sequence is TGTGCCAGCAGCTCTACTAGCGGGGGGTTCCAAGAGACCCAGTACTTC. Amino acids: CASSSTSGGFQETQYF.

The V and J genes are TRBV6-2 or TRBV6-3 and TRBJ2-2, with D maybe TRBD2 (6 bases). The CDR3 loop spans 14 amino acids. V was shortened by 4 bases and J by 1 base, with 7 bases between the two germline ends. The germline CDR1 and CDR2 sequences are MNHEY and SVGEGT. CDR3 loop: CASSWRENTGELFF. The CDR3 DNA is TGTGCCAGCAGTTGGCGGGAGAACACCGGGGAGCTGTTTTTT.

The V and J genes are TRBV4-3 and TRBJ2-3; D perhaps matches TRBD2 (5 bases). Germline loops: CDR1 LGHNA, CDR2 YSLEER. With 1 base removed from V and 0 bases from J, the gap between germline ends came to 8 bases. The CDR3 is 15 residues long. For the CDR3, the DNA is TGCGCCAGCAGCCAAGGACCGGGGAGCACAGATACGCAGTATTTT. Translated, it gives CASSQGPGSTDTQYF.

This clonotype was picked up many times. The chain couples TRBV6-5 to TRBJ2-5; TRBD2 is a possible D gene (5 bases). Trimming pared 2 bases from V and 4 bases from J, leaving 11 bases between. The CDR3 contains 14 residues. The germline V gene encodes CDR1 MNHEY and CDR2 SVGAGI. The CDR3 coding sequence is TGTGCCAGCAGTTACGAGGGCTCGGGAGAGACCCAGTACTTC. It encodes CASSYEGSGETQYF.

CDR3 nucleotide sequence: TGTGCCACCAGCAGAGCGGACTACACTGAAGCTTTCTTT. Amino acid sequence: CATSRADYTEAFF. This chain connects TRBV15 to TRBJ1-1; D uncertain. Germline assignment: CDR1 LNHNV and CDR2 YYDKDF (reference sequence). The CDR3 totals 13 residues. V was clipped by 1 base and J by 3 bases, with 6 bases between them.

This clonotype has more than one count but fewer than ten. This chain connects TRBV5-6 to TRBJ1-3; D possibly corresponds to TRBD1 (5 bases). Trimming stripped 0 bases from V and 2 bases from J, with 9 bases between. Germline loops: CDR1 SGHDT, CDR2 YYEEEE. The CDR3 is 15 amino acids. The DNA for the CDR3 is TGTGCCAGCAGCTTGGACAGGACAACTGGAAACACCATATATTTT. It encodes CASSLDRTTGNTIYF.

This clonotype has more than one count but fewer than ten. The chain has TRBV6-1 and TRBJ1-1; the D gene is possibly TRBD1 (6 bases). CDR1 and CDR2 (germline): MNHNS, SASEGT. The CDR3 runs 15 residues. V lost 3 bases to trimming and J lost 0 bases, with 11 bases between them. The CDR3 here is CASSDGQTLNTEAFF. CDR3 bases: TGTGCCAGCAGTGACGGACAGACCTTGAACACTGAAGCTTTCTTT.

This chain joins TRBV5-5 and TRBJ2-1; 7 positions agree with TRBD2. J lost 0 bases, V lost 0 bases, and 9 bases had no gene match. The CDR3 has 18 residues. Looked up from germline, CDR1 is SGHKS and CDR2 is YYEKEE (reference sequence). The CDR3, as DNA: TGTGCCAGCAGCTTGGTGGGAATACAGCGGGGCTCCTACAATGAGCAGTTCTTC. Protein sequence: CASSLVGIQRGSYNEQFF.